These T cell receptor beta chains were read from a single sample in a study of OX40 agonist ivuxolimab in advanced cancers. TCRdb keeps only in-frame clones here, not all; method: immunoSEQ multiplex PCR. This sample has about 77,000 clones, with around 86% found just once. The specimen was CD4+ or CD8+ T cells sorted from blood, collected in a trial of the OX40 agonist ivuxolimab. These receptors were taken from an adult with an advanced solid tumor such as melanoma, head and neck, liver or kidney cancer. Both conserved end residues are part of each CDR3. The D gene is left open where the match is weak. For some rows the clone size is stated as once, few or many, or as a class when expanded; others skip it.

TRBD1	TRBV2	NA	TRBJ1-2	CASNVGQGYGYTF	TGTGCCAGCAACGTGGGACAGGGCTATGGCTACACCTTC
NA	TRBV28	NA	TRBJ2-4	CASSLGLAENIQYF	TGTGCCAGCTCGTTAGGGTTGGCCGAAAACATTCAGTACTTC
NA	TRBV5-6	NA	TRBJ2-7	CASSHQLYEQYF	TGTGCCAGCAGCCATCAACTATACGAGCAGTACTTC
NA	TRBV12-5	NA	TRBJ2-7	CASGLGLSYEQYF	TGTGCTAGTGGACTAGGACTCTCCTACGAGCAGTACTTC
NA	TRBV30	NA	TRBJ2-6	CAWSVRVGPTSSGANVLTF	TGTGCCTGGAGTGTACGGGTAGGACCGACCAGCTCTGGGGCCAACGTCCTGACTTTC
NA	TRBV5-1	NA	TRBJ2-5	CASSLDTQGETQYF	TGCGCCAGCAGCTTGGACACCCAGGGAGAGACCCAGTACTTC
NA	TRBV4-2	NA	TRBJ1-2	CASSPTEGYGYTF	TGTGCCAGCAGCCCGACAGAAGGCTATGGCTACACCTTC
TRBD1	TRBV5-6	once	TRBJ2-1	CASSSPFLSGQREQFF	TGTGCCAGCAGCTCTCCCTTTCTTTCGGGACAGAGGGAGCAGTTCTTC
NA	TRBV9	NA	TRBJ2-7	CASSASTLPEQYF	TGTGCCAGCAGCGCTTCCACCCTACCCGAGCAGTACTTC
NA	TRBV12-5	once	TRBJ2-1	CASGLGGVGSEQFF	TGTGCTAGTGGTTTGGGTGGGGTAGGTAGTGAGCAGTTCTTC
TRBD1	TRBV5-1	NA	TRBJ2-7	CASSLVGTGGDEQYF	TGCGCCAGCAGCTTGGTAGGGACAGGGGGTGACGAGCAGTACTTC
NA	TRBV6-5	NA	TRBJ1-5	CASREGPYQPQHF	TGTGCCAGCAGAGAGGGCCCTTATCAGCCCCAGCATTTT
NA	TRBV20-1	NA	TRBJ2-7	CSARAGYEQYF	TGCAGTGCTAGAGCCGGCTACGAGCAGTACTTC
NA	TRBV19	NA	TRBJ1-1	CASSFRVNLNTEAFF	TGTGCCAGTAGTTTTAGGGTCAACTTGAACACTGAAGCTTTCTTT
TRBD1	TRBV28	NA	TRBJ2-7	CASSAFRGLSIYEQYF	TGTGCCAGCAGTGCGTTCAGGGGGCTATCTATCTACGAGCAGTACTTC
TRBD1	TRBV6-5	NA	TRBJ1-1	CASSYTGTGIRKAFF	TGTGCCAGCAGTTACACCGGGACAGGGATTAGGAAAGCTTTCTTT
TRBD1	TRBV13	NA	TRBJ1-1	CASSSGTGDFYTEAFF	TGTGCCAGCAGCTCCGGGACAGGGGATTTTTACACTGAAGCTTTCTTT
TRBD2	TRBV7-3	NA	TRBJ2-3	CASSPSGQADTQYF	TGTGCCAGCAGCCCTAGCGGGCAGGCAGATACGCAGTATTTT
NA	TRBV25-1	NA	TRBJ1-6	CASSERHESPLHF	TGTGCCAGCAGTGAACGCCATGAGTCACCCCTCCACTTT
NA	TRBV28	NA	TRBJ1-1	CASSSAGQNTEAFF	TGTGCCAGCAGCAGTGCGGGCCAGAACACTGAAGCTTTCTTT
NA	TRBV16	NA	TRBJ1-2	CASSRSLGAGYYGYTF	TGTGCCAGCAGCCGAAGCCTTGGTGCGGGATATTATGGCTACACCTTC
NA	TRBV28	few	TRBJ2-5	CASRPYRVQETQYF	TGTGCCAGCAGACCTTACAGGGTCCAAGAGACCCAGTACTTC
NA	TRBV10-3	NA	TRBJ2-4	CAISQAGNLAKNIQYF	TGTGCCATCAGTCAGGCCGGAAATTTAGCCAAAAACATTCAGTACTTC
NA	TRBV7-3	NA	TRBJ2-1	CASSLTRLDNEQFF	TGTGCCAGCAGCTTAACGAGACTTGACAATGAGCAGTTCTTC
NA	TRBV4-1	NA	TRBJ2-6	CASSHLLGGARGANVLTF	TGCGCCAGCAGCCACCTCCTAGGAGGGGCGCGAGGGGCCAACGTCCTGACTTTC
NA	TRBV10-3	few	TRBJ1-1	CAVQLGGNTEAFF	TGTGCCGTCCAACTAGGGGGGAATACTGAAGCTTTCTTT
NA	TRBV27	once	TRBJ2-5	CASSERETQYF	TGTGCCAGCAGTGAGAGGGAGACCCAGTACTTC
NA	TRBV5-1	NA	TRBJ2-7	CASSYFSGSYEQYF	TGCGCCAGCAGCTACTTCTCAGGATCCTACGAGCAGTACTTC
NA	TRBV6-1	NA	TRBJ2-7	CASSESFYEQYF	TGTGCCAGCAGTGAAAGTTTCTACGAGCAGTACTTC
NA	TRBV5-8	NA	TRBJ1-1	CASTILPLGAEAFF	TGTGCCAGCACCATACTCCCGCTGGGCGCTGAAGCTTTCTTT
TRBD2	TRBV9	NA	TRBJ2-3	CASSVGTSGGGTDTQYF	TGTGCCAGCAGCGTCGGGACTAGCGGGGGGGGCACAGATACGCAGTATTTT
TRBD2	TRBV9	NA	TRBJ2-2	CASRVGLADYTGELFF	TGTGCCAGCAGGGTAGGACTAGCGGACTACACCGGGGAGCTGTTTTTT